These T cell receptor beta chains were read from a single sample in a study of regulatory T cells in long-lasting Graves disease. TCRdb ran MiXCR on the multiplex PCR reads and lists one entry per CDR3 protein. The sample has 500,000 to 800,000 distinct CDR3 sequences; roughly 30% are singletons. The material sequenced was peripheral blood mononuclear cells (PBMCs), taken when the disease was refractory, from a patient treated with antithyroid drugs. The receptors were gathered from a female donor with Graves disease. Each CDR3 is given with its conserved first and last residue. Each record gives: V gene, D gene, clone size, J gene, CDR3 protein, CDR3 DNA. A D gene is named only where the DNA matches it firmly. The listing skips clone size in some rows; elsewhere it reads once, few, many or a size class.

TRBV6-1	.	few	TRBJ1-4	CASRAEGEATNEKLFF	TGTGCCAGCAGAGCCGAGGGAGAGGCCACGAACGAAAAACTGTTTTTT
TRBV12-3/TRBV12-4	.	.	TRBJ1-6	CASSYGPNSPLHF	TGTGCCAGCAGTTACGGACCCAATTCACCCCTCCACTTT
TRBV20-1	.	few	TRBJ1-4	CSARDVRDEKLFF	TGCAGTGCTAGAGATGTGAGGGATGAAAAACTGTTTTTT
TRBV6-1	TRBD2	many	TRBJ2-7	CASSEALRSGRKHEQYF	TGTGCCAGCAGTGAAGCGCTTCGGAGCGGGAGAAAGCACGAGCAGTACTTC
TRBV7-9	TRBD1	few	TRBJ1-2	CASSSDSTGGIDGYTF	TGTGCCAGCAGCTCGGACTCAACAGGGGGCATCGATGGCTACACCTTC
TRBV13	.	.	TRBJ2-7	CASSFRTRRGFGEQYF	TGTGCCAGCAGCTTTCGGACTCGCCGAGGGTTTGGCGAGCAGTACTTC
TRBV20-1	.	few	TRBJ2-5	CSASLQGETQYF	TGCAGTGCTAGTCTCCAGGGAGAGACCCAGTACTTC
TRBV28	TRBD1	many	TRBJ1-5	CASRSGTGTQPQHF	TGTGCCAGCAGATCCGGGACAGGGACTCAGCCCCAGCATTTT
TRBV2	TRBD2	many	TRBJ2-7	CASSLAGVHEQYF	TGTGCCAGCAGTCTAGCGGGAGTCCACGAGCAGTACTTC
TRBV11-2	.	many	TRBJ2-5	CASSQRTNQETQYF	TGTGCCAGCAGCCAACGGACAAATCAAGAGACCCAGTACTTC
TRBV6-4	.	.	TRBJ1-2	CASSYSSGMSGRNYGYTF	TGTGCCAGCAGTTACTCTTCTGGTATGTCGGGACGGAACTATGGCTACACCTTC
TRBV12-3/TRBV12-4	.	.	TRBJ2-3	CASSLWDRDPGSDTQYF	TGTGCCAGCAGTTTATGGGACCGGGACCCAGGGTCAGATACGCAGTATTTT
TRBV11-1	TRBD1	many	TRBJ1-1	CASSLATGQGTEAFF	TGTGCCAGCAGCCTAGCTACGGGACAGGGGACTGAAGCTTTCTTT
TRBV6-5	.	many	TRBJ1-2	CASSYAGRGYTF	TGTGCCAGCAGTTACGCGGGTCGTGGCTACACCTTC
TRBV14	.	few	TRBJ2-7	CASSQEGGVHEQYF	TGTGCCAGCAGCCAAGAGGGGGGCGTGCACGAGCAGTACTTC
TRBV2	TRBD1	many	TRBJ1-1	CASSADREMNTEAFF	TGTGCCAGCAGTGCTGACAGGGAGATGAACACTGAAGCTTTCTTT
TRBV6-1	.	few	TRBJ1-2	CASGKSRINYGYTF	TGTGCCAGTGGAAAATCCAGGATTAACTATGGCTACACCTTC